Listed here are 10 T cell receptor beta chains from one sample, sequenced in a study of OX40 agonist ivuxolimab in advanced cancers. Measured with immunoSEQ multiplex PCR; TCRdb has only the in-frame clones, and not every one. This sample yields roughly 50,000 clones, of which 82% are seen a single time; around 4% belongs to the top ten. Source: CD4+ or CD8+ T cells sorted from blood, taken in a trial of the OX40 agonist ivuxolimab. These receptors all come from an adult with an advanced solid tumor such as melanoma, head and neck, liver or kidney cancer.

The genes are TRBV7-8 and TRBJ2-5; D gene uncertain. Per germline, CDR1 SGHVS and CDR2 FQNEAQ. V lost 5 bases and J lost 0, with 4 bases in between. The CDR3 spans 12 residues. CDR3 in amino acids: CASSEDQETQYF. The CDR3 nucleotides are TGTGCCAGCAGCGAAGACCAAGAGACCCAGTACTTC.

The chain links TRBV27 to TRBJ1-2; D unresolved. Germline V lookup: CDR1 MNHEY, CDR2 SMNVEV (reference sequence). V was shortened by 5 bases and J by 8 bases, with 21 bases between the two germline ends. This CDR3 comprises 15 residues. This CDR3 is CASSAPGRPSSGYTF. The DNA of the CDR3 is TGTGCCAGCAGTGCCCCAGGCAGACCATCTTCCGGCTACACCTTC.

The chain joins TRBV11-2 to TRBJ1-3; no reliable D call. The V gene's germline CDR1 is SGHAT and CDR2 FQNNGV. Trimming cost V 3 bases and J 4 bases, with 13 bases left between them. This CDR3 contains 15 residues. Written as DNA, the CDR3 is TGTGCCAGCAGCTTCCAACCGGGAGGGGGAAACACCATATATTTT. Translated, it gives CASSFQPGGGNTIYF.

For the CDR3, the DNA is TGTGCCAGCAGCCCCCGTCCCTATATTACGGATAACGAGCAGTACTTC. It is translated as CASSPRPYITDNEQYF. This chain links TRBV5-5 with TRBJ2-7, with D unclear. CDR1 and CDR2 (germline): SGHKS, YYEKEE (reference sequence). The CDR3 is 16 residues long. Trimming shortened V by 4 bases and J by 5 bases, and 22 bases separated the two germline ends.

V and J are TRBV5-4 and TRBJ2-7, with D possibly matching TRBD2 (5 bases). CDR1 SGHNT and CDR2 YYREEE come from the germline V gene (reference sequence). With 4 bases removed from V and 0 bases from J, the gap between germline ends came to 11 bases. This CDR3 has 14 amino acids. The CDR3 DNA follows: TGTGCCAGCAGCCACGGACTGAGCTCCTACGAGCAGTACTTC. Its translation is CASSHGLSSYEQYF.

V and J are TRBV10-3 and TRBJ1-5; 7 nucleotides align to TRBD1. Germline assignment: CDR1 ENHRY and CDR2 SYGVKD. CDR3 length: 14 amino acids. The ends lost 4 bases at V and 5 bases at J; junction bases unmatched: 5. CDR3 sequence: CAISASGGDQPQHF. The CDR3 DNA reads TGTGCCATCAGTGCATCAGGGGGTGATCAGCCCCAGCATTTT.

The genes are TRBV7-9 and TRBJ1-5, with D perhaps TRBD1 (6 bases). Deletions cut 6 bases from V and 7 bases from J, with 10 bases between. This CDR3 has 12 amino acids. Germline V gene sequence: CDR1 SEHNR, CDR2 FQNEAQ (reference sequence). The CDR3 loop is CASSTGRQPQHF. The CDR3 nucleotides read TGTGCCAGCAGTACAGGGAGGCAGCCCCAGCATTTT.

The J gene is TRBJ1-6, the V gene TRBV15; D is ambiguous. Germline V gives CDR1 LNHNV, CDR2 YYDKDF (reference sequence). The CDR3 runs to 15 residues. V lost 8 bases and J 7 bases, leaving 18 bases between the germline ends. In nucleotides, the CDR3 is TGTGCCACCCGTTCATTGAGGGATGGGAATTCACCCCTCCACTTT. Translation gives CATRSLRDGNSPLHF. Full variable domain (remainder filled in from reference TRBV15 and TRBJ1-6): DAMVIQNPRYQVTQFGKPVTLSCSQTLNHNVMYWYQQKSSQAPKLLFHYYDKDFNNEADTPDNFQSRRPNTSFCFLDIRSPGLGDTAMYLCATRSLRDGNSPLHFGNGTRLTVT.

This sequence joins TRBV28 and TRBJ1-1; D is ambiguous. This CDR3 has 15 amino acids. The germline gives CDR1 MDHEN, CDR2 SYDVKM. V gave up 7 bases and J gave up 7 bases, with 22 bases separating them. CDR3 sequence (DNA): TGTGCCAGCACCCCTCGCTGGGTATTGGTGGGTGAAGCTTTCTTT. It codes for CASTPRWVLVGEAFF.

This clone has a single count. The chain joins TRBV10-3 to TRBJ2-3; 12 nucleotides line up with TRBD2. This CDR3 region has 17 residues. The junction had 3 bases not matched to a gene; V was cut back by 0 bases and J by 2 bases. Looked up from germline, CDR1 is ENHRY and CDR2 is SYGVKD. For the CDR3, the DNA is TGTGCCATCAGTGAGTCGGCTAGCGGGGGGGTCACAGATACGCAGTATTTT. It yields the protein CAISESASGGVTDTQYF.